These 25 T cell receptor beta chains share one sample of origin, sequenced in a study of blood T cell repertoires in COVID-19. Generated by immunoSEQ multiplex PCR, the TCRdb table keeps only in-frame clones and is missing some. In the table there are some 58,000 clones, 80% to 90% of which are singletons. The sample comprised peripheral blood. Receptor source: a man in his sixties with COVID-19, enrolled during active disease.

The J gene is TRBJ1-2, the V gene TRBV27; D is undetermined. CDR1 and CDR2 from the germline V gene are MNHEY and SMNVEV (reference sequence). This CDR3 is 13 amino acids long. The V gene lost 5 bases and the J gene lost 1 base, with 8 bases spanning the gap. CDR3 protein: CASSERGNYGYTF. The CDR3 bases are TGTGCCAGCAGTGAGCGGGGTAACTATGGCTACACCTTC.

V usage is TRBV19 and J usage is TRBJ2-1; TRBD2 matches at 12 bases. J lost 7 bases, V lost 5 bases, and 3 bases had no gene match. This CDR3 comprises 14 residues. The V gene's germline CDR1 is LNHDA and CDR2 SQIVND (reference sequence). CDR3 coding DNA: TGTGCCAGTAGTTCCGGACTAGCGGGGAATGAGCAGTTCTTC. This encodes CASSSGLAGNEQFF.

This chain links TRBV11-1 with TRBJ2-7; tentatively, D is TRBD1 (6 bases). The V gene lost 5 bases and the J gene lost 0 bases, with 14 bases spanning the gap. CDR1 and CDR2 from the germline V gene are SGHAT and FQDESV (reference sequence). This CDR3 has 15 amino acids. CDR3 sequence (DNA): TGTGCCAGCAGCCCGGGGACATCCAGCTCCTACGAGCAGTACTTC. It is translated as CASSPGTSSSYEQYF.

The V call is TRBV6-9, the J call TRBJ2-3; D remains ambiguous. V lost 2 bases, J lost 6 bases, and 9 bases lay in between. Per the germline V gene, CDR1 is MNHGY and CDR2 is SVAAGI. This CDR3 region has 13 residues. CDR3 protein: CASSYQTYDTQYF. The CDR3 nucleotides read TGTGCCAGCAGTTATCAGACTTATGATACGCAGTATTTT.

This clone has just a few counts. The J gene is TRBJ1-3, the V gene TRBV4-1; 7 bases are a match to TRBD1. The CDR3 spans 16 residues. The junction had 6 bases not matched to a gene; V was cut back by 4 bases and J by 0 bases. Germline CDR1 and CDR2: MGHRA and YSYEKL. The CDR3 DNA sequence: TGCGCCAGCAGCCCTAGACAGGGAGGCTCTGGAAACACCATATATTTT. Translation gives CASSPRQGGSGNTIYF.

V and J are TRBV7-3 and TRBJ2-2; a possible D gene is TRBD1 (6 bases). Germline loops: CDR1 SGHTA, CDR2 FQGTGA. Trimming took 5 bases from V and 0 from J, leaving 19 bases between them. The CDR3 runs 18 residues. CDR3 coding DNA: TGTGCCAGCAGCCCGGGTGCAGGGGCGGGCTCGAACACCGGGGAGCTGTTTTTT. Protein product: CASSPGAGAGSNTGELFF.

The chain recombines TRBV2 with TRBJ1-4; D uncertain. Germline V lookup: CDR1 SNHLY, CDR2 FYNNEI. The CDR3 covers 14 residues. V gave up 8 bases and J gave up 8 bases, with 18 bases separating them. CDR3 nucleotide sequence: TGTGCCAGCGGAGGGAAGACGGCCTACGAAAAACTGTTTTTT. Translated, it gives CASGGKTAYEKLFF.

This chain uses TRBV25-1 with TRBJ1-6, with D tentatively TRBD1 (6 bases). The CDR3 loop spans 13 amino acids. Trimming took 6 bases from V and 9 from J, leaving 12 bases between them. The germline V gene encodes CDR1 MGHDK and CDR2 SYGVNS. In DNA form, the CDR3 reads TGTGCCAGCAGGGACAGCGCAGGTTCACCCCTCCACTTT. It is translated as CASRDSAGSPLHF.

The genes are TRBV5-1 and TRBJ2-3; TRBD1 matches 7 bases. CDR3 length: 16 amino acids. Germline CDR1 reads SGHRS; CDR2 reads YFSETQ. The V segment lost 4 bases and the J segment 3 bases; nucleotides outside the gene matches: 11. CDR3 coding DNA: TGCGCCAGCAGCCCGATAGGGGGCAGTACTACAGATACGCAGTATTTT. It translates to CASSPIGGSTTDTQYF. Full variable domain (remainder filled in from reference TRBV5-1 and TRBJ2-3): KAGVTQTPRYLIKTRGQQVTLSCSPISGHRSVSWYQQTPGQGLQFLFEYFSETQRNKGNFPGRFSGRQFSNSRSEMNVSTLELGDSALYLCASSPIGGSTTDTQYFGPGTRLTVL.

The rearrangement joins TRBV25-1 to TRBJ2-7, with 7 positions matching TRBD1. CDR1 and CDR2 (germline): MGHDK, SYGVNS. J was trimmed by 7 bases and V by 6 bases; bases with no gene match: 15. This CDR3 is built from 15 residues. CDR3 region: CASRDPRQGPGEQYF. In DNA, the CDR3 is TGTGCCAGCAGGGATCCCAGACAGGGCCCGGGAGAGCAGTACTTC.

The V call is TRBV5-1, the J call TRBJ1-4, with TRBD1 as a possible D gene (6 bases). CDR3 size: 14 residues. Germline lookup yields CDR1 SGHRS and CDR2 YFSETQ. The V gene lost 5 bases and the J gene lost 3 bases, with 11 bases spanning the gap. The CDR3 loop reads CASSTGQPNEKLFF. The CDR3 DNA sequence: TGCGCCAGCAGTACCGGACAGCCTAATGAAAAACTGTTTTTT.

The V call is TRBV11-2, the J call TRBJ2-7; D gene unclear. Germline V lookup: CDR1 SGHAT, CDR2 FQNNGV. The ends were cut back, 5 bases at V and 6 bases at J, with 8 bases in the middle. The CDR3 length is 11 residues. The CDR3 nucleotides read TGTGCCAGCAGCGCTACCTTCGAGCAGTACTTC. This sequence encodes CASSATFEQYF.

CDR3 loop: CASSQERYLDTQYF. In DNA form, the CDR3 reads TGCGCCAGCAGCCAAGAACGCTACCTAGATACGCAGTATTTT. The chain uses TRBV4-1 and TRBJ2-3; D gene ambiguous. CDR1 is MGHRA and CDR2 is YSYEKL in the germline V gene. CDR3 length: 14 amino acids. With 0 bases removed from V and 5 bases from J, the gap between germline ends came to 9 bases.

The rearrangement joins TRBV10-3 to TRBJ1-1, with unresolved D. The germline V gene has CDR1 ENHRY and CDR2 SYGVKD. The CDR3 extends over 11 amino acids. V shed 10 bases and J shed 5 bases, with 11 bases lying between them. The chain's CDR3 is CATRQKTEAFF. For the CDR3, the DNA is TGTGCCACCCGTCAGAAGACTGAAGCTTTCTTT.

The chain is built from TRBV9 and TRBJ2-1, with D possibly being TRBD2 (6 bases). Germline CDR1 is SGDLS and CDR2 is YYNGEE. Trimming stripped 4 bases from V and 4 bases from J, with 15 bases between. The CDR3 spans 15 residues. The CDR3 protein is CASSPPGVGYNEQFF. The DNA for the CDR3 is TGTGCCAGCAGCCCACCGGGGGTTGGGTACAATGAGCAGTTCTTC. The full variable domain, with the rest looked up from reference TRBV9 and TRBJ2-1, is DSGVTQTPKHLITATGQRVTLRCSPRSGDLSVYWYQQSLDQGLQFLIQYYNGEERAKGNILERFSAQQFPDLHSELNLSSLELGDSALYFCASSPPGVGYNEQFFGPGTRLTVL.

The chain recombines TRBV4-1 with TRBJ2-7; 9 positions match TRBD2. V shed 1 base, J shed 3 bases, and the junction held 4 bases outside the gene matches. The CDR3 sequence is 15 residues long. Germline V lookup: CDR1 MGHRA, CDR2 YSYEKL. As DNA, the CDR3 is TGCGCCAGCAGCCAAGTTAGCGGGGGCGGCTACGAGCAGTACTTC. Translated, it gives CASSQVSGGGYEQYF.

The rearrangement uses TRBV11-3 and TRBJ2-3, with 9 bases identical to TRBD1. The CDR3 loop spans 18 amino acids. J gave up 4 bases and V 2 bases, and 13 bases lay outside the gene matches. Germline-derived CDR1 and CDR2 are SGHNT and YENEEA. As DNA, the CDR3 is TGTGCCAGCAGCTTAAGTAGGTGGCCGGGACAGGGATCAGATACGCAGTATTTT. It encodes CASSLSRWPGQGSDTQYF.

The rearrangement joins TRBV20-1 to TRBJ1-5, with D possibly matching TRBD1 (6 bases). The CDR3 contains 13 residues. Trimming shortened V by 3 bases and J by 3 bases, and 9 bases separated the two germline ends. Per the germline V gene, CDR1 is DFQATT and CDR2 is SNEGSKA (reference sequence). CDR3 bases: TGCAGTGCTAGTACAGGGAACAATCAGCCCCAGCATTTT. Residues: CSASTGNNQPQHF.

V usage is TRBV9 and J usage is TRBJ1-2; 7 nucleotides agree with TRBD1. This CDR3 contains 16 residues. Per the germline V gene, CDR1 is SGDLS and CDR2 is YYNGEE. Trimming cost V 1 base and J 0 bases; bases outside gene matches: 6. The CDR3 coding sequence is TGTGCCAGCAGCGTAAAAGGGGGCCCTCCTAACTATGGCTACACCTTC. Amino acid sequence: CASSVKGGPPNYGYTF.

The J gene is TRBJ2-7, the V gene TRBV6-2 or TRBV6-3; 11 bases line up with TRBD1. The CDR3 spans 14 residues. The V segment lost 5 bases and the J segment 3 bases; nucleotides outside the gene matches: 3. In germline, CDR1 is MNHEY, CDR2 SVGEGT. CDR3 sequence: CASSLGTGGYEQYF. The CDR3 DNA reads TGTGCCAGCAGTCTCGGGACAGGGGGCTACGAGCAGTACTTC.

This clone was counted between two and nine times. This chain joins TRBV10-1 and TRBJ1-5; TRBD1 might be the D (5 bases). The CDR3 runs 15 residues. The germline V gene encodes CDR1 WNHNN and CDR2 SYGVQD (reference sequence). V was trimmed by 10 bases and J by 4 bases, leaving 20 bases between them. DNA for the CDR3: TGCGCCACCTTCCCCGGGTGGGGGGGGAATCAGCCCCAGCATTTT. Amino acid sequence: CATFPGWGGNQPQHF.

This chain links TRBV11-2 with TRBJ1-1, with no clear D. Trimming removed 2 bases at V and 3 bases at J, with 4 bases between. The CDR3 contains 12 residues. Germline CDR1 is SGHAT and CDR2 is FQNNGV. The CDR3 DNA follows: TGTGCCAGCAGCTTACCGTACACTGAAGCTTTCTTT. This translates into CASSLPYTEAFF.

The chain combines TRBV6-5 with TRBJ2-2; the D gene is possibly TRBD2 (6 bases). The CDR3 loop spans 14 amino acids. CDR1 and CDR2 (germline): MNHEY, SVGAGI. The germline V and J ends were trimmed by 9 bases and 5 bases, with 16 bases remaining between them. CDR3 nucleotides: TGTGCCAGAAAAAGGGACTTCGATACCGGGGAGCTGTTTTTT. Protein product: CARKRDFDTGELFF.

The chain has TRBV27 and TRBJ2-1; 9 bases match TRBD2. The germline V gene encodes CDR1 MNHEY and CDR2 SMNVEV (reference sequence). The CDR3 length is 15 residues. Germline trimming cut 5 bases from V and 3 bases from J; bases unmatched to any gene: 5. The CDR3 reads CASSRTSDYYNEQFF. CDR3 nucleotides: TGTGCCAGCAGTCGGACTAGCGACTACTACAATGAGCAGTTCTTC.

The gene calls are TRBV5-1 and TRBJ2-5, with TRBD2 matching over 11 bases. V was pared by 4 bases and J by 5 bases, with 7 bases of the junction left unmatched. The germline CDR1 and CDR2 sequences are SGHRS and YFSETQ. The CDR3 contains 15 residues. CDR3 nucleotide sequence: TGCGCCAGCAGCCTACTAGCGGGGGCTGGGGAGACCCAGTACTTC. Its protein product is CASSLLAGAGETQYF.